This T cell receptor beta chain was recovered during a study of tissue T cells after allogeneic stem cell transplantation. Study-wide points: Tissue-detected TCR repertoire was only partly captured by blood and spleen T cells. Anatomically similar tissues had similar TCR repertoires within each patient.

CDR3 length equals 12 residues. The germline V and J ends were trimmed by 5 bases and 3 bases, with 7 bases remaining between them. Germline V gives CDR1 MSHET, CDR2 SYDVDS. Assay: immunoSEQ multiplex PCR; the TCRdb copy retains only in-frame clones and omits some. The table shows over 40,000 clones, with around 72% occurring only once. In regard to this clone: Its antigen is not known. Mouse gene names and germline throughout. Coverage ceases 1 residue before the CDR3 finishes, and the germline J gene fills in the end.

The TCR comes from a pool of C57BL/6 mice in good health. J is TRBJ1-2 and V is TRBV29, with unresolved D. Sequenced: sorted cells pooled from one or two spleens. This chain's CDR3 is CASSDKYSDYTF. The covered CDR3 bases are TGTGCTAGCAGTGACAAATACTCCGACTACACC.